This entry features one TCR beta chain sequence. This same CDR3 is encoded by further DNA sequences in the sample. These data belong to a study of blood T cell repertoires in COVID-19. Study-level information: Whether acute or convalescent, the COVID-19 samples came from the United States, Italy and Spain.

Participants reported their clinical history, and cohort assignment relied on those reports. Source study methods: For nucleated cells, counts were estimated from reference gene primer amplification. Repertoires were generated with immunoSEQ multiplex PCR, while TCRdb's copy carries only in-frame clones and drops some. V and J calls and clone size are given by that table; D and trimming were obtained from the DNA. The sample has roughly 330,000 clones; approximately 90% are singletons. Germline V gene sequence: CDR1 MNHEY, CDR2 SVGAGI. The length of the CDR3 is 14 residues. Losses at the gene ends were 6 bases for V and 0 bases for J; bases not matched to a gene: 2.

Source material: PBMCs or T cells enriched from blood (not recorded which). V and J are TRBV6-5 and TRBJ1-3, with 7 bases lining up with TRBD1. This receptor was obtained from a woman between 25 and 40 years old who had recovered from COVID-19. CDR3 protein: CASSRQGSGNTIYF. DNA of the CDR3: TGTGCCAGCAGCAGACAGGGCTCTGGAAACACCATATATTTT.